This passage covers 13 T cell receptor beta chains from one sample sequenced in a study of molecular identifiers for immune sequencing clone quantification. TCRdb independently ran MiXCR on the PCR reads; one entry per CDR3 protein. This sample has over 85,000 distinct CDR3 sequences, with 35% found just once. Specimen: naive CD8+ T cells from blood, with Jurkat cell RNA spiked in. Subset defined: FACS-sorted CD8+CD4-CCR7+CD45RA+ naive T cells. Every receptor here comes from a human donor in good health. Some libraries in this study had Jurkat cell RNA spiked in.

The chain links TRBV2 to TRBJ2-6, with D perhaps TRBD1 (5 bases). Germline CDR1 and CDR2: SNHLY and FYNNEI. This CDR3 comprises 15 residues. Between the trimmed V and J ends, which lost 6 bases and 2 bases, there was a span of 11 bases. The CDR3 reads CASSAGLAGANVLTF. CDR3 bases: TGTGCCAGCAGCGCAGGGTTGGCTGGGGCCAACGTCCTGACTTTC.

There are many counts of this clonotype. V gene TRBV7-2 combines with J gene TRBJ2-4; TRBD1 might be the D (5 bases). V dropped 6 bases and J dropped 9 bases, with 21 bases sitting between them. The length of the CDR3 is 15 residues. In germline, CDR1 is SGHTA, CDR2 FQGNSA. The CDR3 DNA sequence: TGTGCCAGCAGTCGTCTACAGGCCCCGTTTATCATTCAGTACTTC. This sequence encodes CASSRLQAPFIIQYF.

The chain links TRBV10-3 to TRBJ2-5; 8 nucleotides line up with TRBD2. Germline CDR1 and CDR2: ENHRY and SYGVKD. The J segment lost 9 bases and the V segment lost 3 bases, leaving 3 bases of the junction unmatched. The CDR3 runs 12 residues. CDR3 residues: CAISELAEAQYF. The CDR3 DNA follows: TGTGCCATCAGTGAACTAGCGGAGGCCCAGTACTTC.

A note on this clonotype: A much bigger clone sits one base away, suggesting this may be a read error. The chain is built from TRBV9 and TRBJ1-1; D not resolved. The CDR3 is 13 amino acids. Germline V gene data show CDR1 as SGDLS and CDR2 as YYNGEE. The CDR3 DNA reads TGTGCCAGCAGCCTAGGGCCGAACACTGATGCTTTCTTT. It encodes CASSLGPNTDAFF. The complete variable domain, with remaining parts taken from reference TRBV9 and TRBJ1-1, reads DSGVTQTPKHLITATGQRVTLRCSPRSGDLSVYWYQQSLDQGLQFLIQYYNGEERAKGNILERFSAQQFPDLHSELNLSSLELGDSALYFCASSLGPNTDAFFGQGTRLTVV.

This clonotype has a single count. A read error is possible here, since a much larger clone lies one base away. The CDR3 bases are TGCAGTGCTAGGAAGAACTCCGGGGAGCTGTTTTTT. This encodes CSARKNSGELFF. The chain employs TRBV20-1 and TRBJ2-2; no clear D. This CDR3 is 12 amino acids long. Looked up from germline, CDR1 is DFQATT and CDR2 is SNEGSKA (reference sequence).

This clonotype was detected only a few times. Here the CDR3 reads CASRQPGTPEETQYF. In DNA form, the CDR3 reads TGTGCCAGCAGACAACCCGGGACGCCGGAAGAGACCCAGTACTTC. The chain employs TRBV12-3 or TRBV12-4 and TRBJ2-5; perhaps D is TRBD1 or TRBD2 (5 bases each). The CDR3 covers 15 residues. Trimming removed 6 bases at V and 3 bases at J, with 17 bases between.

For this clonotype: This may be a read error: a much more frequent sequence differs by one nucleotide. This sequence joins TRBV6-6 and TRBJ2-6; the D gene could be TRBD1 or TRBD2 (5 bases each). With 5 bases removed from V and 1 base from J, the gap between germline ends came to 12 bases. The CDR3 extends over 16 amino acids. Germline V gene data show CDR1 as MNHNY and CDR2 as SVGAGI (reference sequence). The CDR3 loop is CASSTDRGSGANVLTF. The DNA of the CDR3 is TGTGCCAGCAGTACAGACAGAGGGTCTGGGGCCAACGTCCTGACTTTC.

The chain links TRBV6-5 to TRBJ2-2; no definite D call. Germline CDR1 and CDR2: MNHEY and SVGAGI. V lost 0 bases and J 4 bases, leaving 6 bases between the germline ends. The CDR3 totals 14 residues. The CDR3 protein is CASSYSLTTGELFF. CDR3 nucleotides: TGTGCCAGCAGTTACTCCCTCACCACCGGGGAGCTGTTTTTT.

A note on this clonotype: A single base separates this from a much larger clone, so it may be a read error. This chain uses TRBV5-4 with TRBJ2-7, with unresolved D. The V and J ends lost 7 bases and 6 bases respectively, with 14 bases between them. CDR1 is SGHNT and CDR2 is YYREEE in the germline V gene (reference sequence). The CDR3 covers 12 residues. CDR3 residues: CASGDGTGEQYF. The CDR3 coding sequence is TGTGCCAGCGGCGACGGAACTGGCGAGCAGTACTTC.

This clonotype appeared many times. The V call is TRBV6-2 or TRBV6-3, the J call TRBJ1-5, with a weak D call TRBD1 (6 bases). Looked up from germline, CDR1 is MNHEY and CDR2 is SVGEGT. The CDR3 is made up of 18 amino acids. The V end was cut by 11 bases, the J end by 0 bases, with 26 bases between. The CDR3 DNA reads as TGTGCCTCAGAGACCAAAACAGGGATTGGGTATAGCAATCAGCCCCAGCATTTT. Protein: CASETKTGIGYSNQPQHF.

The rearrangement uses TRBV19 and TRBJ2-7; D not resolved. The germline V gene has CDR1 LNHDA and CDR2 SQIVND (reference sequence). The CDR3 totals 15 residues. Between the trimmed V and J ends, which lost 3 bases and 2 bases, there was a span of 14 bases. The CDR3 here is CASSMVVTPTYEQYF. For the CDR3, the DNA is TGTGCCAGTAGTATGGTTGTGACACCAACCTACGAGCAGTACTTC.

With respect to this clonotype: At one boundary the junction diverges from the germline segment, which might be a read error. In nucleotides, the CDR3 is TGCGCCAGCAGCCAAGGGACTAGCGGCACCTACGAGAAGTACTTC. Protein: CASSQGTSGTYEKYF. The chain carries TRBV4-1 and TRBJ2-7; TRBD2 matches at 10 bases. Germline V CDR1 and CDR2: MGHRA, YSYEKL. The CDR3 length is 15 residues.

This clonotype was counted between two and nine times. V is TRBV18 and J is TRBJ1-1, with no clear D. V gave up 6 bases and J gave up 3 bases, with 11 bases separating them. The CDR3 covers 13 residues. Germline V gene sequence: CDR1 KGHSH, CDR2 LQKENI. CDR3 sequence reads: CASSPDGYTEAFF. The CDR3 region has the DNA TGTGCCAGCTCGCCGGACGGATACACTGAAGCTTTCTTT.